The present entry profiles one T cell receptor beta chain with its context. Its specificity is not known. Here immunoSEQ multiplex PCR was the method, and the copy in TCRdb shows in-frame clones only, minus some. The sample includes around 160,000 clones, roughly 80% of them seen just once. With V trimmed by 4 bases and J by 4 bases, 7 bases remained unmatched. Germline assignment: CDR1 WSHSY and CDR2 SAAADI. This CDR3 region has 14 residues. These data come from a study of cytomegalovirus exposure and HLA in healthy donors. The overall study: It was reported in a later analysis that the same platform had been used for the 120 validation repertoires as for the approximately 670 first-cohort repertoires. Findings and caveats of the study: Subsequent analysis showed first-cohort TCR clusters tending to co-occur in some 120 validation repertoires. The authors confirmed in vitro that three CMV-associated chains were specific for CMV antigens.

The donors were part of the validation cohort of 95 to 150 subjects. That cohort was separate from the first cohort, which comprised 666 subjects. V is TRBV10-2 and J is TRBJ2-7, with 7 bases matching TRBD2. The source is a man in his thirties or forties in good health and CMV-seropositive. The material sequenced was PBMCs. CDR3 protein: CASSAGRGFYEQYF. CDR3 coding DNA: TGCGCCAGCAGTGCGGGGAGGGGATTTTACGAGCAGTACTTC.